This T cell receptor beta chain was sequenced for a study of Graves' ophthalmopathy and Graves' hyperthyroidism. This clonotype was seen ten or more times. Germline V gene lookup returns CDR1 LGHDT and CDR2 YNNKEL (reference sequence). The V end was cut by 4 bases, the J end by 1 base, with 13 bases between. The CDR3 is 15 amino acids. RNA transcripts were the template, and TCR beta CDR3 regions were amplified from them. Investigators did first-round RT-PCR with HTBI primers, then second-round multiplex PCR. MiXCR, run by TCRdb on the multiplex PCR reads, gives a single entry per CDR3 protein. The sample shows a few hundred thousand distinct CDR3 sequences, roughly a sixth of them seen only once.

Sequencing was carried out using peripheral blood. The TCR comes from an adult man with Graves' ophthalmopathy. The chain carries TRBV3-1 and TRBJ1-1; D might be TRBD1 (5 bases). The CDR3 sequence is CASSPITQENTEAFF. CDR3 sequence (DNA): TGTGCCAGCAGCCCAATAACACAGGAGAACACTGAAGCTTTCTTT.